The sequence of this TCR beta chain was determined in a study of control samples from healthy donors and cancer patients. The table came from immunoSEQ multiplex PCR; TCRdb's copy has only in-frame clones and leaves some out. The data contain around 180,000 clones, 94% of them singletons. The ends were cut back, 6 bases at V and 0 bases at J, with 21 bases in the middle. Germline CDR1 is LNHDA and CDR2 is SQIVND (reference sequence). The CDR3 length is 18 residues. The V and J genes are TRBV19 and TRBJ1-5; D gene unclear. The sequenced sample consisted of blood. This sequence was found in a young woman in good health. For the CDR3, the DNA is TGTGCCAGTAGACGAAGTAAGGGCAGCTATACTAGCAATCAGCCCCAGCATTTT. This gives the protein CASRRSKGSYTSNQPQHF.